The 30 T cell receptor beta chains below all came from one sample that was sequenced in a study of Ad26.COV2.S vaccination and SARS-CoV-2 variants. Treatment defined: roughly 18 received Ad26.COV2.S at low or high dose, single or two shots; 5 received placebo; per-sample allocation not given. Sample collection was performed on day 63 after the first vaccine or placebo injection. This table comes from immunoSEQ multiplex PCR, and its TCRdb copy is limited to in-frame clones, with some not included. Among some 400,000 clones listed, about nine tenths were seen once. The sequenced sample was peripheral blood, obtained in a trial of Ad26.COV2.S vaccine versus placebo. These receptors were taken from a person between 18 and 59 years old who received the Ad26.COV2.S COVID-19 vaccine or a placebo.

The chain recombines TRBV6-1 with TRBJ2-3; 9 positions match TRBD1. This CDR3 contains 18 residues. Looked up from germline, CDR1 is MNHNS and CDR2 is SASEGT. The V and J ends lost 4 bases and 2 bases, in that order; junction bases with no gene match: 13. CDR3 DNA sequence: TGTGCCAGCAGTGGACTCATTGCGGGACAGGGCTACACAGATACGCAGTATTTT. It codes for CASSGLIAGQGYTDTQYF.

Only one count was recorded for this clone. The chain combines TRBV5-1 with TRBJ2-4, with unresolved D. Germline CDR1 is SGHRS and CDR2 is YFSETQ. V was shortened by 0 bases and J by 0 bases, with 13 bases between the two germline ends. The CDR3 is 17 residues long. In DNA, the CDR3 is TGCGCCAGCAGCTTGGGTTGGAACAGTCTAGCCAAAAACATTCAGTACTTC. Its translation is CASSLGWNSLAKNIQYF.

Notes on this clone: A read error may account for a junction end that differs from germline. This chain connects TRBV3-1 (or the pseudogene TRBV3-2) to TRBJ2-7, with TRBD1 matching over 7 bases. This CDR3 comprises 14 residues. Germline V gene data show CDR1 as LGHDT and CDR2 as YNNKEL (reference sequence). The CDR3 DNA reads as TGTGCCAGCAGCCCACAGGGGACCTCCCACGAGCAGTACTTC. Translating it yields CASSPQGTSHEQYF.

The chain links TRBV28 to TRBJ2-7; D unclear. The V and J ends lost 6 bases and 10 bases respectively, with 13 bases between them. CDR1 and CDR2 (germline): MDHEN, SYDVKM. CDR3 size: 11 residues. CDR3 sequence: CASSPSRPQYF. CDR3 nucleotides: TGTGCCAGCAGCCCTTCTCGGCCTCAGTACTTC. Drawing the rest from reference TRBV28 and TRBJ2-7, the complete variable domain is DVKVTQSSRYLVKRTGEKVFLECVQDMDHENMFWYRQDPGLGLRLIYFSYDVKMKEKGDIPEGYSVSREKKERFSLILESASTNQTSMYLCASSPSRPQYFGPGTRLTVT.

This chain uses TRBV12-3 or TRBV12-4 with TRBJ2-1; the D is unclear. Trimming shortened V by 3 bases and J by 10 bases, and 10 bases separated the two germline ends. The CDR3 is 12 amino acids. Written as DNA, the CDR3 is TGTGCCAGCAGTTTCCCAGCTGGCGAGCAGTTCTTC. It yields the protein CASSFPAGEQFF.

This clone is a singleton in its sample. The chain has TRBV10-3 and TRBJ1-1; 7 bases are shared with TRBD1. The CDR3 has 14 residues. Germline CDR1 ENHRY, CDR2 SYGVKD. The V and J ends lost 6 bases and 4 bases, in that order; junction bases with no gene match: 8. This chain's CDR3 is CAISGLPGGTEAFF. CDR3 bases: TGTGCCATCAGCGGCCTGCCAGGGGGCACTGAAGCTTTCTTT.

The V call is TRBV5-6, the J call TRBJ2-7, with a possible D match to TRBD1 (6 bases). The CDR3 extends over 13 amino acids. The V and J ends lost 2 bases and 5 bases respectively, with 11 bases between them. Germline CDR1 is SGHDT and CDR2 is YYEEEE. The CDR3 loop is CASSFDRKNEQYF. In DNA, the CDR3 is TGTGCCAGCAGCTTTGACAGGAAAAACGAGCAGTACTTC.

The chain recombines TRBV27 with TRBJ1-5, with D possibly TRBD1 on 6 matching bases. This CDR3 is 15 amino acids long. The germline V and J ends were trimmed by 2 bases and 1 base, with 9 bases remaining between them. Germline lookup yields CDR1 MNHEY and CDR2 SMNVEV (reference sequence). CDR3 sequence: CASSLVGASNQPQHF. The CDR3 DNA is TGTGCCAGCAGTTTAGTGGGGGCGAGCAATCAGCCCCAGCATTTT.

V and J are TRBV28 and TRBJ2-7, with D possibly TRBD2 on 6 matching bases. Germline V gene lookup returns CDR1 MDHEN and CDR2 SYDVKM. The CDR3 runs to 16 residues. V was cut by 6 bases and J by 6 bases, with 24 bases left in between. DNA of the CDR3: TGTGCCAGCAGCCCCACAGGAGGGGTGGGAGAGAGCGAGCAGTACTTC. Protein: CASSPTGGVGESEQYF.

CDR3 DNA: TGCGCCAGCAGCTACGCTAGCGGGAGGGCCGTGGCGAGCGAGCAGTACTTC. Translated: CASSYASGRAVASEQYF. J is TRBJ2-7 and V is TRBV4-1, with 12 bases aligning to TRBD2. Germline values: CDR1 MGHRA, CDR2 YSYEKL. This CDR3 has 17 residues. Losses at the gene ends were 5 bases for V and 6 bases for J; bases not matched to a gene: 14.

The CDR3 bases are TGTGCCACCAGCAGAGCAGCGTATGGCACTGAAGCTTTCTTT. It translates to CATSRAAYGTEAFF. The chain combines TRBV15 with TRBJ1-1; D is unclear. Germline V gene data show CDR1 as LNHNV and CDR2 as YYDKDF (reference sequence). Trimming pared 1 base from V and 4 bases from J, leaving 10 bases between. This CDR3 has 14 amino acids.

About this clone itself: One end of the junction fails to match germline, which may point to a read error. This chain uses TRBV5-4 with TRBJ2-1, with D perhaps given as TRBD1 or TRBD2 (5 bases each). In germline, CDR1 is SGHNT, CDR2 YYREEE (reference sequence). The CDR3 extends over 12 amino acids. CDR3 region: CASSSRGQRELF. CDR3 DNA sequence: TGTGCCAGCAGCTCTCGGGGCCAGAGGGAACTCTTC.

This clone was counted a single time. The CDR3 DNA sequence: TGTGCCAGCAGTTACCCCCGGGACAGGGGGGGGTACGAGCAGTACTTC. This gives the protein CASSYPRDRGGYEQYF. The chain recombines TRBV6-5 with TRBJ2-7; 11 nucleotides match TRBD1. This CDR3 spans 16 amino acids. The V and J ends lost 2 bases and 4 bases, in that order; junction bases with no gene match: 7. Germline CDR1 reads MNHEY; CDR2 reads SVGAGI.

The genes are TRBV2 and TRBJ1-1; TRBD1 aligns across 7 bases. Germline assignment: CDR1 SNHLY and CDR2 FYNNEI. This CDR3 has 14 amino acids. Trimming at V came to 5 bases and at J to 4 bases, leaving 7 bases not matched to a gene. The CDR3: CASSSDRVRTEAFF. CDR3 sequence (DNA): TGTGCCAGCAGTTCCGACAGGGTCCGCACTGAAGCTTTCTTT. Full variable domain (outside the CDR3, taken from reference TRBV2 and TRBJ1-1): EPEVTQTPSHQVTQMGQEVILRCVPISNHLYFYWYRQILGQKVEFLVSFYNNEISEKSEIFDDQFSVERPDGSNFTLKIRSTKLEDSAMYFCASSSDRVRTEAFFGQGTRLTVV.

This chain uses TRBV11-3 with TRBJ2-7, with D tentatively TRBD2 (5 bases). The germline V gene has CDR1 SGHNT and CDR2 YENEEA. The length of the CDR3 is 13 residues. V was trimmed by 3 bases and J by 3 bases, leaving 9 bases between them. Here the CDR3 DNA reads TGTGCCAGCAGCTTGGGAGAGGGCTACGAGCAGTACTTC. As protein: CASSLGEGYEQYF.

The gene calls are TRBV11-3 and TRBJ1-1; D gene unclear. This CDR3 is built from 13 residues. The V gene's germline CDR1 is SGHNT and CDR2 YENEEA. Trimming removed 5 bases at V and 4 bases at J, with 11 bases between. CDR3 loop: CASSRRDGTEAFF. The CDR3, as DNA: TGTGCCAGCAGCCGCCGAGACGGCACTGAAGCTTTCTTT.

V gene TRBV19 combines with J gene TRBJ1-3; unclear D gene. Germline V gene lookup returns CDR1 LNHDA and CDR2 SQIVND (reference sequence). This CDR3 has 12 amino acids. V was cut by 6 bases and J by 9 bases, with 12 bases left in between. The CDR3 DNA reads as TGTGCCAGTAGCCTTAACCCACCCACCATATATTTT. Amino acids: CASSLNPPTIYF.

The chain combines TRBV4-3 with TRBJ2-1, with 12 bases matching TRBD2. J was trimmed by 5 bases and V by 4 bases; bases with no gene match: 3. The CDR3 covers 15 residues. Germline CDR1 is LGHNA and CDR2 is YSLEER. The CDR3 nucleotides are TGCGCCAGCAGCCCCCGACTAGCGGGAGACAATGAGCAGTTCTTC. Protein sequence: CASSPRLAGDNEQFF.

The V gene is TRBV7-8, the J gene TRBJ2-1; 10 bases line up with TRBD2. Unmatched junction bases numbered 8, after V lost 2 bases and J lost 7 bases. Germline V gene data show CDR1 as SGHVS and CDR2 as FQNEAQ. The length of the CDR3 is 16 residues. CDR3 DNA: TGTGCCAGCAGCTTACGCCGACTAGCGGGTGGGAATGAGCAGTTCTTC. This sequence encodes CASSLRRLAGGNEQFF. Based on the CDR3 plus reference TRBV7-8 and TRBJ2-1, the full variable domain is GAGVSQSPRYKVAKRGQDVALRCDPISGHVSLFWYQQALGQGPEFLTYFQNEAQLDKSGLPSDRFFAERPEGSVSTLKIQRTQQEDSAVYLCASSLRRLAGGNEQFFGPGTRLTVL.

This chain connects TRBV4-3 to TRBJ2-2; 8 nucleotides align to TRBD1. Per germline, CDR1 LGHNA and CDR2 YSLEER. The CDR3 consists of 16 residues. V lost 1 base to trimming and J lost 6 bases; unmatched junction nucleotides: 7. The DNA of the CDR3 is TGCGCCAGCAGCCAAGCGATCGGCAGGGGGCCCGGGGAGCTGTTTTTT. Amino acid sequence: CASSQAIGRGPGELFF.

The CDR3 sequence is CAISESTGGTGELFF. CDR3 coding DNA: TGTGCCATCAGTGAGTCGACAGGGGGCACCGGGGAGCTGTTTTTT. The V gene is TRBV10-3, the J gene TRBJ2-2, with 9 bases fitting TRBD1. The CDR3 totals 15 residues. V lost 0 bases to trimming and J lost 4 bases; unmatched junction nucleotides: 0. Germline lookup yields CDR1 ENHRY and CDR2 SYGVKD.

This clone was picked up one time. The V and J genes are TRBV2 and TRBJ2-7; D is uncertain. This CDR3 contains 13 residues. V shed 7 bases and J shed 1 base, with 11 bases lying between them. The V gene's germline CDR1 is SNHLY and CDR2 FYNNEI. Here the CDR3 DNA reads TGTGCCAGCAACCCAGGAGCTTCCTACGAGCAGTACTTC. Protein product: CASNPGASYEQYF.

The chain combines TRBV7-9 with TRBJ2-1; a weak D match, TRBD1 (6 bases). V was pared by 1 base and J by 2 bases, with 18 bases between. This CDR3 is built from 18 residues. Germline-derived CDR1 and CDR2 are SEHNR and FQNEAQ (reference sequence). CDR3 bases: TGTGCCAGCAGCTTAGGAGGACAGCCTCTTGGCCCCTACAATGAGCAGTTCTTC. It encodes CASSLGGQPLGPYNEQFF.

The rearrangement links TRBV7-3 to TRBJ1-1; the match to TRBD1 covers 8 bases. The CDR3 is made up of 13 amino acids. The V gene end was trimmed by 5 bases and the J gene end by 12 bases; junction bases not matched to a gene: 11. CDR1 and CDR2 (germline): SGHTA, FQGTGA. CDR3 loop: CASSPTGALRTFF. The CDR3, as DNA: TGTGCCAGCAGCCCGACAGGGGCCCTGAGAACTTTCTTT.

V is TRBV7-2 and J is TRBJ2-4; no reliable D call. Germline V gene sequence: CDR1 SGHTA, CDR2 FQGNSA. V lost 2 bases and J 0 bases, leaving 14 bases between the germline ends. This CDR3 comprises 17 residues. The CDR3 loop reads CASSLFGRSLAKNIQYF. CDR3 nucleotides: TGTGCCAGCAGCTTATTCGGACGATCCCTAGCCAAAAACATTCAGTACTTC.

The chain employs TRBV12-3 or TRBV12-4 and TRBJ2-7, with D possibly matching TRBD1 (6 bases). The CDR3 loop spans 11 amino acids. Trimming took off 9 bases at V and 3 bases at J, with 9 bases between the two ends. The CDR3 DNA follows: TGTGCCAGTGGACAGAGCTACGAGCAGTACTTC. Residues: CASGQSYEQYF.

This sequence joins TRBV7-3 and TRBJ1-1; D is uncertain. CDR1 and CDR2 (germline): SGHTA, FQGTGA. V dropped 5 bases and J dropped 1 base, with 8 bases sitting between them. The CDR3 covers 13 residues. CDR3 protein: CASSQGKNTEAFF. Written as DNA, the CDR3 is TGTGCCAGCAGCCAAGGGAAGAACACTGAAGCTTTCTTT.

This sequence joins TRBV19 and TRBJ1-1; TRBD1 might be the D (5 bases). In germline, CDR1 is LNHDA, CDR2 SQIVND (reference sequence). Deletions cut 7 bases from V and 10 bases from J, with 13 bases between. This CDR3 spans 11 amino acids. The chain's CDR3 is CASTGGEGAFF. In DNA, the CDR3 is TGTGCCAGTACGGGAGGGGAGGGAGCTTTCTTT.

The rearrangement links TRBV19 to TRBJ2-3; D unclear. There are 14 residues in the CDR3. With 7 bases removed from V and 4 bases from J, the gap between germline ends came to 15 bases. Germline values: CDR1 LNHDA, CDR2 SQIVND (reference sequence). This CDR3 reads CASTLINRADTQYF. CDR3 DNA sequence: TGTGCCAGTACCCTTATAAATCGCGCAGATACGCAGTATTTT.

The rearrangement joins TRBV9 to TRBJ1-6; TRBD1 is a possible D gene (5 bases). The CDR3 contains 14 residues. Germline values: CDR1 SGDLS, CDR2 YYNGEE. Trimming stripped 0 bases from V and 8 bases from J, with 9 bases between. The CDR3 sequence is CASSVAGRDSPLHF. Here the CDR3 DNA reads TGTGCCAGCAGCGTAGCAGGGAGGGATTCACCCCTCCACTTT.